The 20 T cell receptor beta chains in this list originate from one sample, sequenced in a study of post-analysis software for immune sequencing data. Study outcomes and limitations: Roughly five TRBV segments were more frequent in patients than controls; TRBV5-6, TRBV5-1 and TRBV20-1 belonged to this group.

The library was made from cDNA and included unique molecular identifiers. TCRdb independently ran MiXCR on the PCR reads; one entry per CDR3 protein. This sample yields some 260,000 distinct CDR3 sequences, of which 36% are seen a single time; around 5.2% belongs to the top ten. These receptors' antigens are unknown. Sequenced input: blood. The receptors shown here come from a girl aged 5-17 years with multiple sclerosis.

This clonotype came up many times. This rearrangement joins TRBV2 to TRBJ1-2; D is possibly TRBD1 (5 bases). Trimming removed 6 bases at V and 3 bases at J, with 8 bases between. The CDR3 loop spans 12 amino acids. Germline CDR1 reads SNHLY; CDR2 reads FYNNEI. CDR3 coding DNA: TGTGCCAGCAGGGGGGTACACTATGGCTACACCTTC. Its protein is CASRGVHYGYTF.

This clonotype was recorded at least ten times. This chain joins TRBV5-1 and TRBJ2-5; D is undetermined. This CDR3 has 13 amino acids. Germline loops: CDR1 SGHRS, CDR2 YFSETQ. V shed 4 bases and J shed 2 bases, with 9 bases lying between them. CDR3 residues: CASSTRPQETQYF. The CDR3 nucleotides read TGCGCCAGCAGCACCCGGCCACAAGAGACCCAGTACTTC.

The V call is TRBV4-2, the J call TRBJ2-5; possible D gene TRBD1, 5 bases. The CDR3 runs 14 residues. Germline values: CDR1 LGHNA, CDR2 YNFKEQ. V lost 1 base to trimming and J lost 1 base, with 7 bases between them. In nucleotides, the CDR3 is TGTGCCAGCAGCCAAGCACAGGCCCAAGAGACCCAGTACTTC. Its protein product is CASSQAQAQETQYF.

There are many counts of this clonotype. This chain links TRBV4-1 with TRBJ1-4; the D is unclear. Germline V gene data show CDR1 as MGHRA and CDR2 as YSYEKL. This CDR3 has 18 residues. V was clipped by 1 base and J by 2 bases, with 17 bases between them. CDR3 bases: TGCGCCAGCAGCCAAGTTCTAGTGGGTCCCGGGACTAATGAAAAACTGTTTTTT. Its protein product is CASSQVLVGPGTNEKLFF.

This clonotype was seen many times. The gene calls are TRBV5-1 and TRBJ2-1, with D perhaps matching TRBD1 or TRBD2 (6 bases each). The CDR3 covers 15 residues. Trimming pared 2 bases from V and 5 bases from J, leaving 14 bases between. Germline V gene lookup returns CDR1 SGHRS and CDR2 YFSETQ. This CDR3 is CASSLSRGDNNEQFF. The CDR3 DNA sequence: TGCGCCAGCAGCTTAAGTAGGGGGGACAACAATGAGCAGTTCTTC.

The chain links TRBV5-1 to TRBJ1-1; D is unresolved. The germline gives CDR1 SGHRS, CDR2 YFSETQ. This CDR3 has 13 amino acids. Trimming took 0 bases from V and 4 from J, leaving 7 bases between them. This chain's CDR3 is CASSLVGSTEAFF. CDR3 DNA: TGCGCCAGCAGCTTGGTCGGCAGCACTGAAGCTTTCTTT.

Of note for this clonotype: A read error may be the cause here, since a much bigger clone is one base away. The rearrangement joins TRBV28 to TRBJ2-1; TRBD2 matches 8 bases. Unmatched junction bases numbered 11, after V lost 5 bases and J lost 8 bases. The length of the CDR3 is 15 residues. CDR1 is MDHEN and CDR2 is SYDVKM in the germline V gene. The chain's CDR3 is CASSTRAGAFDEQFF. The CDR3 DNA is TGTGCCAGCAGTACTCGAGCGGGAGCATTCGATGAGCAGTTCTTC.

This clonotype showed up many times. This chain joins TRBV20-1 and TRBJ2-5; D might be TRBD1 (6 bases). Germline V CDR1 and CDR2: DFQATT, SNEGSKA (reference sequence). V lost 2 bases to trimming and J lost 5 bases, with 15 bases between them. The length of the CDR3 is 14 residues. The CDR3 coding sequence is TGCAGTGCTAGACCGCCTGGGGGCGTTGAGACCCAGTACTTC. Encoded protein: CSARPPGGVETQYF.

V gene TRBV12-3 or TRBV12-4 combines with J gene TRBJ2-5; D gene unclear. The CDR3 extends over 12 amino acids. Between the trimmed V and J ends, which lost 5 bases and 11 bases, there was a span of 15 bases. The CDR3: CASSPGYNEQYF. CDR3 nucleotides: TGTGCCAGCAGTCCTGGCTACAATGAGCAGTACTTC.

The chain carries TRBV29-1 and TRBJ2-2, with 7 nucleotides matching TRBD1. Germline CDR1 and CDR2: SQVTM and ANQGSEA. V shed 2 bases, J shed 2 bases, and the junction held 5 bases outside the gene matches. The CDR3 length is 15 residues. The DNA for the CDR3 is TGCAGCGTTGAAAAAACAGGGGTCAACACCGGGGAGCTGTTTTTT. Translated: CSVEKTGVNTGELFF.

This clonotype was detected many times. The J gene is TRBJ2-1, the V gene TRBV7-2; possibly TRBD1 or TRBD2 for D (6 bases each). The germline V and J ends were trimmed by 7 bases and 8 bases, with 21 bases remaining between them. CDR1 is SGHTA, CDR2 FQGNSA, per germline. CDR3 length: 15 residues. In DNA form, the CDR3 reads TGTGCCAGCACCACCTTGGGGGCGGGGAGCGATGAGCAGTTCTTC. Its translation: CASTTLGAGSDEQFF. Variable domain in full (rest from reference TRBV7-2 and TRBJ2-1): GAGVSQSPSNKVTEKGKDVELRCDPISGHTALYWYRQSLGQGLEFLIYFQGNSAPDKSGLPSDRFSAERTGGSVSTLTIQRTQQEDSAVYLCASTTLGAGSDEQFFGPGTRLTVL.

In the case of this clonotype: The junction departs from germline at one end; a sequencing error may be responsible. V usage is TRBV18 and J usage is TRBJ2-1; D remains unclear. Germline CDR1 and CDR2: KGHSH and LQKENI. The CDR3 has 15 amino acids. The CDR3 loop is CVSSPDITGSNEQFF. As DNA, the CDR3 is TGTGTCAGCTCACCCGACATCACCGGATCCAATGAGCAGTTCTTC. The entire variable domain, with the rest obtained from reference TRBV18 and TRBJ2-1, is as follows: NAGVMQNPRHLVRRRGQEARLRCSPMKGHSHVYWYRQLPEEGLKFMVYLQKENIIDESGMPKERFSAEFPKEGPSILRIQQVVRGDSAAYFCVSSPDITGSNEQFFGPGTRLTVL.

This clonotype was picked up a small number of times. The gene calls are TRBV6-5 and TRBJ1-1; 7 bases line up with TRBD1. V dropped 5 bases and J dropped 3; count of bases not matched to a gene: 6. Per germline, CDR1 MNHEY and CDR2 SVGAGI. The CDR3 loop spans 14 amino acids. CDR3 amino acids: CASSQGGLDTEAFF. The CDR3 DNA reads TGTGCCAGCAGTCAAGGGGGCCTGGACACTGAAGCTTTCTTT.

The chain carries TRBV6-5 and TRBJ1-4; a possible D gene is TRBD1 (5 bases). V shed 3 bases and J shed 7 bases, with 12 bases lying between them. Germline V gives CDR1 MNHEY, CDR2 SVGAGI. The CDR3 totals 14 residues. The CDR3 nucleotides read TGTGCCAGCAGTTATTGGGGGTCTAGTGAAAAACTGTTTTTT. The encoded protein is CASSYWGSSEKLFF.

A word on this clonotype: This may come from a read error, since a much larger clone is one base off. The chain carries TRBV3-1 and TRBJ2-7, with D unresolved. The V gene lost 4 bases and the J gene lost 7 bases, with 26 bases spanning the gap. The germline CDR1 and CDR2 sequences are LGHDT and YNNKEL (reference sequence). CDR3 length: 17 amino acids. The CDR3 coding sequence is TGTGCCAGCAGCCCCCTAATAGGGTCCTCCTCCTACAATGAGCAGTACTTC. This sequence encodes CASSPLIGSSSYNEQYF.

V and J are TRBV6-1 and TRBJ1-2, with TRBD1 matching 7 bases. Germline V gene sequence: CDR1 MNHNS, CDR2 SASEGT. V shed 6 bases and J 4 bases; nucleotides not matched to a gene: 17. This CDR3 spans 17 amino acids. The CDR3 sequence: CASRSLGNVAGGYGYTF. The CDR3 bases are TGTGCCAGCAGAAGTTTAGGGAATGTGGCAGGGGGCTATGGCTACACCTTC.

The rearrangement uses TRBV10-3 and TRBJ2-2; maybe TRBD1 (6 bases). The CDR3 loop spans 16 amino acids. CDR1 and CDR2 from the germline V gene are ENHRY and SYGVKD. Trimming left V 8 bases short and J 1 base short, with 17 bases between. The CDR3 loop is CAIRQTGTLNTGELFF. The CDR3 DNA is TGTGCCATCCGTCAAACCGGGACATTGAACACCGGGGAGCTGTTTTTT.

The genes are TRBV2 and TRBJ2-5; 11 nucleotides match TRBD2. CDR1 SNHLY and CDR2 FYNNEI come from the germline V gene. This CDR3 is 15 amino acids long. The V segment lost 8 bases and the J segment 3 bases; nucleotides outside the gene matches: 8. CDR3 nucleotides: TGTGCCAGCCCTCTAGCGGGAGGCGGAGAAGAGACCCAGTACTTC. As protein: CASPLAGGGEETQYF.

About this clonotype: A much more abundant neighbour one base away suggests this may be a read error. This sequence joins TRBV27 and TRBJ2-1, with D maybe TRBD2 (6 bases). Germline-derived CDR1 and CDR2 are MNHEY and SMNVEV (reference sequence). The V end lost 3 bases, the J end lost 13 bases, and 16 bases lay between the germline ends. This CDR3 contains 13 residues. CDR3 DNA sequence: TGTGCCAGCAGTTTTGACGGAGGGGAGACCCAGTTCTTC. Translated: CASSFDGGETQFF.

The gene calls are TRBV11-2 and TRBJ1-4; D not resolved. Germline V lookup: CDR1 SGHAT, CDR2 FQNNGV. Trimming took 5 bases from V and 2 from J, leaving 12 bases between them. This CDR3 spans 15 amino acids. CDR3 bases: TGTGCCAGCAGCCCCCGGTGGGTTACTAATGAAAAACTGTTTTTT. Translated, it gives CASSPRWVTNEKLFF.